The 17 T cell receptor beta chains in this list originate from one sample, sequenced in a study of Graves' ophthalmopathy and Graves' hyperthyroidism. Amplification from RNA transcripts yielded the TCR beta CDR3 regions. Scientists carried out first-round RT-PCR using HTBI primers and then a second-round multiplex PCR. TCRdb called the multiplex PCR reads again in MiXCR, with one record for every CDR3 protein. This table holds about 740,000 distinct CDR3 sequences, approximately 40% found once. The sequenced sample consisted of peripheral blood. The receptors come from an adult man with Graves' ophthalmopathy.

The V and J genes are TRBV7-9 and TRBJ2-5; 7 positions agree with TRBD1. This CDR3 comprises 16 residues. The ends lost 2 bases at V and 9 bases at J; junction bases unmatched: 15. The V gene's germline CDR1 is SEHNR and CDR2 FQNEAQ (reference sequence). CDR3 sequence (DNA): TGTGCCAGCAGCTTATGGTCAGGGGGTGGCAATCAGCCCCAGTACTTC. This codes for CASSLWSGGGNQPQYF.

The J gene is TRBJ2-7, the V gene TRBV28; tentatively, D is TRBD2 (6 bases). V was cut by 2 bases and J by 4 bases, with 15 bases left in between. Germline CDR1 reads MDHEN; CDR2 reads SYDVKM. The CDR3 is made up of 15 amino acids. CDR3 nucleotide sequence: TGTGCCAGCAGTTTAGTCGGGGAGGTCCCTTACGAGCAGTACTTC. This translates into CASSLVGEVPYEQYF. The entire variable domain, with the rest obtained from reference TRBV28 and TRBJ2-7, is as follows: DVKVTQSSRYLVKRTGEKVFLECVQDMDHENMFWYRQDPGLGLRLIYFSYDVKMKEKGDIPEGYSVSREKKERFSLILESASTNQTSMYLCASSLVGEVPYEQYFGPGTRLTVT.

A few counts support this clonotype. V usage is TRBV2 and J usage is TRBJ1-2; D remains unclear. In germline, CDR1 is SNHLY, CDR2 FYNNEI. V was pared by 6 bases and J by 9 bases, with 23 bases between. The CDR3 has 15 residues. The CDR3: CASSLVPSEGSSYTF. For the CDR3, the DNA is TGTGCCAGCAGCTTAGTTCCGTCGGAGGGATCCAGCTACACCTTC.

The V and J genes are TRBV7-9 and TRBJ1-3; D gene uncertain. From germline, CDR1 is SEHNR and CDR2 FQNEAQ (reference sequence). This CDR3 comprises 15 residues. Trimming left V 5 bases short and J 4 bases short, with 15 bases between. CDR3 sequence reads: CASSLSSFGGNTIYF. CDR3 sequence (DNA): TGTGCCAGCAGCCTGTCTTCGTTTGGAGGAAACACCATATATTTT.

As for this clonotype: A single base separates this from a much larger clone, so it may be a read error. The conserved phenylalanine or tryptophan is not found at the CDR3 terminus, so this likely reflects a read error. The J gene is TRBJ1-1, the V gene TRBV5-4; D ambiguous. CDR3 length: 15 amino acids. Trimming removed 3 bases from V and 7 bases from J, with 19 bases in between. Germline V gene sequence: CDR1 SGHNT, CDR2 YYREEE (reference sequence). The CDR3 loop is CASSSRPWERSEAFL. In DNA, the CDR3 is TGTGCCAGCAGCTCCCGCCCATGGGAGAGGAGTGAAGCTTTCCTT.

For this clonotype: One end of the junction varies from germline; a read error may be responsible. This chain links TRBV19 with TRBJ1-2; a possible D gene is TRBD1 (5 bases). This CDR3 comprises 12 residues. In germline, CDR1 is LNHDA, CDR2 SQIVND (reference sequence). CDR3: CVSRSSDNGYTF. Written as DNA, the CDR3 is TGTGTCAGTAGAAGTTCGGACAATGGCTACACCTTC.

This clonotype was counted between two and nine times. CDR3 in amino acids: CASSLVMSFAEQYF. The CDR3 coding sequence is TGTGCCAGCAGCTTAGTCATGAGTTTTGCCGAGCAGTACTTC. The chain recombines TRBV7-2 with TRBJ2-7; D is ambiguous. Trimming shortened V by 1 base and J by 6 bases, and 13 bases separated the two germline ends. The CDR3 has 14 amino acids. Per the germline V gene, CDR1 is SGHTA and CDR2 is FQGNSA.

This chain links TRBV7-2 with TRBJ2-7; D is tentatively TRBD1 or TRBD2 (5 bases each). Germline V gives CDR1 SGHTA, CDR2 FQGNSA. CDR3 length: 14 residues. V lost 0 bases, J lost 3 bases, and 9 bases lay in between. The CDR3 bases are TGTGCCAGCAGCTTAGCCGGGGCTGACTACGAGCAGTACTTC. Its protein is CASSLAGADYEQYF. Variable domain in full (rest from reference TRBV7-2 and TRBJ2-7): GAGVSQSPSNKVTEKGKDVELRCDPISGHTALYWYRQSLGQGLEFLIYFQGNSAPDKSGLPSDRFSAERTGGSVSTLTIQRTQQEDSAVYLCASSLAGADYEQYFGPGTRLTVT.

This clonotype has more than one count but fewer than ten. The chain joins TRBV7-9 to TRBJ1-3; D might be TRBD1 (5 bases). Germline CDR1 SEHNR, CDR2 FQNEAQ (reference sequence). The CDR3 runs 13 residues. Trimming stripped 10 bases from V and 5 bases from J, with 15 bases between. The CDR3 loop reads CATVGGGRNTIYF. The CDR3 region has the DNA TGTGCCACCGTCGGCGGGGGAAGAAACACCATATATTTT.

A few counts support this clonotype. The chain recombines TRBV11-3 with TRBJ1-6; no clear D. Germline-derived CDR1 and CDR2 are SGHNT and YENEEA. Trimming left V 3 bases short and J 10 bases short, with 10 bases between. The CDR3 spans 13 residues. CDR3 in amino acids: CASSLMAGSPLHF. The CDR3 coding sequence is TGTGCCAGCAGCTTGATGGCTGGCTCACCCCTCCACTTT.

V is TRBV2 and J is TRBJ1-1; 8 positions match TRBD1. From germline, CDR1 is SNHLY and CDR2 FYNNEI. Trimming at V came to 8 bases and at J to 6 bases, leaving 11 bases not matched to a gene. CDR3 length equals 14 residues. CDR3 in DNA: TGTGCCAGCCAAAACCCGGGACAGGTCGCTGAAGCTTTCTTT. This codes for CASQNPGQVAEAFF.

This clonotype was seen a handful of times. This chain connects TRBV24-1 to TRBJ1-5; 11 positions match TRBD1. This CDR3 region has 17 residues. Germline CDR1 KGHDR, CDR2 SFDVKD. With 4 bases clipped from V and 7 bases from J, the junction kept 11 bases outside the gene matches. CDR3 region: CATSDPGTGGVGQPQHF. The CDR3, as DNA: TGTGCCACCAGTGACCCAGGGACAGGGGGTGTCGGGCAGCCCCAGCATTTT.

This sequence joins TRBV19 and TRBJ1-6; D gene ambiguous. This CDR3 has 16 residues. The germline gives CDR1 LNHDA, CDR2 SQIVND (reference sequence). Trimming left V 4 bases short and J 10 bases short, with 20 bases between. The CDR3, as DNA: TGTGCCAGTAGTACCATAGGAGGGTCTGTCCGGTCACCCCTCCACTTT. The encoded protein is CASSTIGGSVRSPLHF.

The V gene is TRBV7-3, the J gene TRBJ2-7; D perhaps matches TRBD2 (6 bases). The CDR3 consists of 15 residues. CDR1 and CDR2 (germline): SGHTA, FQGTGA. Trimming left V 3 bases short and J 5 bases short, with 17 bases between. CDR3 loop: CASSFSGGVKNEQYF. In DNA, the CDR3 is TGTGCCAGCAGCTTCAGCGGCGGGGTGAAGAACGAGCAGTACTTC.

V gene TRBV20-1 combines with J gene TRBJ2-7, with 8 bases lining up with TRBD1. Germline V gene data show CDR1 as DFQATT and CDR2 as SNEGSKA (reference sequence). The CDR3 is 15 residues long. The V gene end was trimmed by 0 bases and the J gene end by 1 base; junction bases not matched to a gene: 5. CDR3 nucleotide sequence: TGCAGTGCTAGAGATGGGGGACAGGTGTCCTACGAGCAGTACTTC. It encodes CSARDGGQVSYEQYF.

This clonotype was detected a few times. This chain joins TRBV7-9 and TRBJ1-2, with a tentative D call TRBD1 (6 bases). V shed 5 bases and J shed 2 bases, with 15 bases lying between them. The CDR3 is 15 residues long. Germline lookup yields CDR1 SEHNR and CDR2 FQNEAQ (reference sequence). CDR3 nucleotide sequence: TGTGCCAGCAGCCCTACTAACAGGGTCAACTATGGCTACACCTTC. Amino acids: CASSPTNRVNYGYTF.

This clonotype was picked up many times. The rearrangement uses TRBV12-3 or TRBV12-4 and TRBJ2-7, with 8 bases lining up with TRBD1. CDR3 length: 14 residues. The V and J ends lost 5 bases and 5 bases, in that order; junction bases with no gene match: 8. This chain's CDR3 is CASSVTGQEDEQYF. CDR3 nucleotides: TGTGCCAGCAGTGTCACGGGACAGGAAGACGAGCAGTACTTC.